This record concerns one TCR beta chain sequence. This receptor's antigen is unknown. Per-nucleotide qualities are absent, and no much larger clonotype sits a single base away. During the collection period, no immune events, such as infections, were documented for the healthy donors. To calibrate time-dependent variance in a beta-binomial model of T-cell clone differential abundance, blood repertoires from healthy donors were used as a training cohort. The training cohort was composed of some ten healthy donors, 3 female and 7 male. On average the donors were approximately 42 years old, and their ages spanned about 29 to 65 years. Whole blood was collected from each healthy donor at three time points spaced two weeks apart and obtained from a commercial supplier. For immunosequencing, genomic DNA was extracted from unsorted whole blood. This record comes from a study of identifying expanded T cells in peripheral blood (dated by TCRdb to 2018 to 2020). Background on the whole study: Technical replicates were generated by sequencing separate aliquots of the same genomic DNA pool, and four replicates were compared pairwise. The study at large found these results: Variance in clone template counts between roughly two-week samples significantly increased with total template count across all healthy donors. The beta-binomial model significantly reduced the number of clones called differentially abundant and the false-positive rate across all healthy-donor time intervals. The binomial model flagged roughly 1.3 differentially abundant clones between technical replicates but around 15 over two weeks and 19 over around four weeks. It was expected by the authors that biological variance in healthy repertoires might increase further over much longer intervals, such as months to years.

TCRbeta CDR3 regions were profiled with the immunoSEQ Assay using bias-controlled multiplex PCR amplification of genomic DNA. The published analysis was carried out like this. The absolute abundance of each unique TCRbeta CDR3 region was quantified after sequences were collapsed and filtered. Differential abundance was tested with two models: a binomial (Fisher-equivalent) model and a beta-binomial model that adds time-dependent variance fitted from healthy donors. Clones with fewer than 5 combined templates were removed, and a clone was called differentially abundant if the clone's Benjamini-Hochberg FDR was below 0.01. In the beta-binomial model, variance was expressed as a function of the total template count across the two samples, in the form v = (b*log(k)+a)^2. Imported from immuneACCESS, the table was reduced by TCRdb to in-frame sequences with V and J called. These copies leave out some clones; in studies compared against another copy, an unresolved V gene accounts for under half, and the cause of the remainder is not known. The V and J calls and clone size are taken from that table; D and trimming were inferred from the DNA. The table for this sample lists fewer than 60,000 clones; about 80% of them were counted only once. The ten top clones hold 12% to 15% of the sample.

Clipping removes 4 bases from V and 7 bases from J, with 6 as the unmatched junction base count. Via the germline V gene (reference sequence), CDR1 is SEHNR and CDR2 FQNEAQ. Inclusive of the bounding cysteine and phenylalanine, the CDR3 is 14 residues long. Of all the DNA, just the CDR3 is kept, 42 bases in frame from base 1. Material: blood. The source is a person between 18 and 75 years old in good health. In this chain, TRBV7-9 is recombined with TRBJ2-7, with 11 bases matching TRBD2. The CDR3 region has the sequence CASSSLAGVGEQYF. The nucleotides are TGTGCCAGCAGCTCACTAGCGGGAGTGGGAGAGCAGTACTTC.